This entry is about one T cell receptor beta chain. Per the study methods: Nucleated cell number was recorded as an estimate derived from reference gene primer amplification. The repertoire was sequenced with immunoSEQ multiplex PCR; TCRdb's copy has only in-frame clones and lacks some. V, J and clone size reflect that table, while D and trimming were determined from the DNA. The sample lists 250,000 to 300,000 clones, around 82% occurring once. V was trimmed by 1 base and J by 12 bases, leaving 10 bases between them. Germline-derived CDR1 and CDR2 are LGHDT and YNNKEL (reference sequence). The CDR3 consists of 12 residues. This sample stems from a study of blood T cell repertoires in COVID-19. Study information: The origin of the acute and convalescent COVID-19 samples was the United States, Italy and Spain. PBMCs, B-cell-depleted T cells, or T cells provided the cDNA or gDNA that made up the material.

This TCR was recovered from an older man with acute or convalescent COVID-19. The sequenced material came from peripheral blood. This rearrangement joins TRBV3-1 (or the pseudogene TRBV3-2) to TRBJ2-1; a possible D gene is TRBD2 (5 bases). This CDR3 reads CASSQVRGVQFF. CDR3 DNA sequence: TGTGCCAGCAGCCAAGTTCGGGGAGTGCAGTTCTTC.